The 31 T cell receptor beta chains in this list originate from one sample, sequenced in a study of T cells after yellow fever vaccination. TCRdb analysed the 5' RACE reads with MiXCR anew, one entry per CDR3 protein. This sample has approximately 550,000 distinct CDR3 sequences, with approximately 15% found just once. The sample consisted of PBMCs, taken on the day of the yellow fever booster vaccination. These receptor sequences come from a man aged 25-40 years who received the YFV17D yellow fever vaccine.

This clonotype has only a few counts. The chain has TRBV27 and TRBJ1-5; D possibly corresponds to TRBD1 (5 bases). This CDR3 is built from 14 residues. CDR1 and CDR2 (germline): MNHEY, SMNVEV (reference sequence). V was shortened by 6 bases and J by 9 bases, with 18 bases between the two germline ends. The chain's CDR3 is CASSMISQGMPQHF. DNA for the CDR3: TGTGCCAGCAGCATGATATCTCAGGGAATGCCCCAGCATTTT.

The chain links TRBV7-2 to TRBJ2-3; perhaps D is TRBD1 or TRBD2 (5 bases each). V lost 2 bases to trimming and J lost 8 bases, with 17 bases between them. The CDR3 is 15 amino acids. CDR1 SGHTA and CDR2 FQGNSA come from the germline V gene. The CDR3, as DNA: TGTGCCAGCAGCTTAACTCCGGGGCCCTGGGGTACGCAGTATTTT. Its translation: CASSLTPGPWGTQYF.

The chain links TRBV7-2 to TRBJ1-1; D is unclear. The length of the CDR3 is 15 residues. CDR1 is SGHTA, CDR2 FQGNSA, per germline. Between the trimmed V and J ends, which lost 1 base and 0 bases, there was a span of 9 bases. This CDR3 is CASSLVSHLNTEAFF. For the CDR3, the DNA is TGTGCCAGCAGCTTAGTCAGTCACTTGAACACTGAAGCTTTCTTT.

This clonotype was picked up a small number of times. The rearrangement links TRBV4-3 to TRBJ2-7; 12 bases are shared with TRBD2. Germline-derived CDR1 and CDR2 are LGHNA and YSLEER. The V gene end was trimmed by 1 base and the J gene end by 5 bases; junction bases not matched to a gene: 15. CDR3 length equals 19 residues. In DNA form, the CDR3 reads TGCGCCAGCAGCCAAGGACTAGCGGGAGAGGGGCCGGGAGGGAACGAGCAGTACTTC. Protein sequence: CASSQGLAGEGPGGNEQYF.

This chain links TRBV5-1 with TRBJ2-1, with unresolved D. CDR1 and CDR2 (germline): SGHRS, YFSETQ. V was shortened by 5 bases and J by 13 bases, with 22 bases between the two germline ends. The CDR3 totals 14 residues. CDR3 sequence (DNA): TGCGCCAGCAGTTATCCCCCTGAAGGGAACCCTCAGTTCTTC. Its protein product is CASSYPPEGNPQFF.

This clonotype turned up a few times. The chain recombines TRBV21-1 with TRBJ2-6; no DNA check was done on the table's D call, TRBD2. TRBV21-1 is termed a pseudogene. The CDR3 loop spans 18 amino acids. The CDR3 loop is CASSKDTGRSGGANVLTF. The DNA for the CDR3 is TGTGCCAGCAGCAAAGACACCGGGAGGAGTGGTGGGGCCAACGTCCTGACTTTC.

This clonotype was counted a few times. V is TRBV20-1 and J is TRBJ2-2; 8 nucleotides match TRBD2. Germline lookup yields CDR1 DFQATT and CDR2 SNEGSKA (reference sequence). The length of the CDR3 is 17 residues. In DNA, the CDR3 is TGCACCGACTCCCCGTCGGATCAGCGGGAGATCGTCGGGGAGCTGTTTTTT. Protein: CTDSPSDQREIVGELFF.

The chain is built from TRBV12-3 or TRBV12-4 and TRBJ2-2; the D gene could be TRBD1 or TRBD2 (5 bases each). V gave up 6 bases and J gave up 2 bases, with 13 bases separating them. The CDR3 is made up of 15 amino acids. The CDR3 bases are TGTGCCAGCAGACCTGGGACCCTTAACACCGGGGAGCTGTTTTTT. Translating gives CASRPGTLNTGELFF.

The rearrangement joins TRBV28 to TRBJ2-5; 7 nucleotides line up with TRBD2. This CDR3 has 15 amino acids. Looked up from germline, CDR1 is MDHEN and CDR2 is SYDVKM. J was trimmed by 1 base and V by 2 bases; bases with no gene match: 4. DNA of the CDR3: TGTGCCAGCAGTTTAAGCGGGAATATCCAAGAGACCCAGTACTTC. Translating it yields CASSLSGNIQETQYF.

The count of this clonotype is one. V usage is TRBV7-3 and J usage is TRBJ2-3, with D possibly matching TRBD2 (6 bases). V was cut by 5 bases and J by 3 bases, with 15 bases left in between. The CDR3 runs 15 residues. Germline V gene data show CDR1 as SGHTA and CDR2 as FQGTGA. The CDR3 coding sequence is TGTGCCAGCAGCCCTGCCGGGGGAAAAACAGATACGCAGTATTTT. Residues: CASSPAGGKTDTQYF.

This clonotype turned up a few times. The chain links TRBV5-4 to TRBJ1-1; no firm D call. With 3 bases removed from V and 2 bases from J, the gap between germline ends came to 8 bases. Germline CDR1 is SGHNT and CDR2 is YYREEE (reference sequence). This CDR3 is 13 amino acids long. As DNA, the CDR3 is TGTGCCAGCAGCTACGACACAAACACTGAAGCTTTCTTT. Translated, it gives CASSYDTNTEAFF.

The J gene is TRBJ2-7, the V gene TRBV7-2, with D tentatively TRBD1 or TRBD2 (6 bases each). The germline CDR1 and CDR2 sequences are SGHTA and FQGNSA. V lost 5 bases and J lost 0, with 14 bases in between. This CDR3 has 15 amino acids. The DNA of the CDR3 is TGTGCCAGCAGCGCCACAGGGAGGAGCTCCTACGAGCAGTACTTC. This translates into CASSATGRSSYEQYF. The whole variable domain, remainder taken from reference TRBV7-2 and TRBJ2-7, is GAGVSQSPSNKVTEKGKDVELRCDPISGHTALYWYRQSLGQGLEFLIYFQGNSAPDKSGLPSDRFSAERTGGSVSTLTIQRTQQEDSAVYLCASSATGRSSYEQYFGPGTRLTVT.

CDR3 residues: CSAGGGTGTGELFF. CDR3 DNA sequence: TGCAGTGCTGGAGGGGGGACAGGGACCGGGGAGCTGTTTTTT. The V gene is TRBV20-1, the J gene TRBJ2-2, with 9 bases aligning to TRBD1. The J segment lost 5 bases and the V segment lost 5 bases, leaving 6 bases of the junction unmatched. CDR1 is DFQATT and CDR2 is SNEGSKA in the germline V gene (reference sequence). This CDR3 has 14 amino acids.

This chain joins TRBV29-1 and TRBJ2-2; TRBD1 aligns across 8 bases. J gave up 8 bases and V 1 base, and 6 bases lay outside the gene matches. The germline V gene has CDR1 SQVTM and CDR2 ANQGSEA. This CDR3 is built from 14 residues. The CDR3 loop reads CSVEGRGQTGELFF. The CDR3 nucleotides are TGCAGCGTTGAAGGCAGGGGGCAGACTGGGGAGCTGTTTTTT.

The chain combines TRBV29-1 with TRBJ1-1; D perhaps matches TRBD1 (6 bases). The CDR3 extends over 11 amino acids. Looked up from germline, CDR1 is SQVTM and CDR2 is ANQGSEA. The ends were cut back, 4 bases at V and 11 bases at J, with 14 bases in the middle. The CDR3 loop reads CSVAVGGLAFF. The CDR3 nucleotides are TGCAGCGTTGCAGTAGGGGGGTTGGCTTTCTTT.

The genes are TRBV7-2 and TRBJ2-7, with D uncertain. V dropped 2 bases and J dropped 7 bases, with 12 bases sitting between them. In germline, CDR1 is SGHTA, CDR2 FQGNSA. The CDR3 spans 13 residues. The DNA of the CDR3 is TGTGCCAGCAGCTTAACCCGTTTAGAGGAGCAGTACTTC. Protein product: CASSLTRLEEQYF.

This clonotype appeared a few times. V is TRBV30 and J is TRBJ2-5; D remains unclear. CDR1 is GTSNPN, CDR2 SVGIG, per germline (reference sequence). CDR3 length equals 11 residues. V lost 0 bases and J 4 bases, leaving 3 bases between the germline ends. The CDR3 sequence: CAWSVLETQYF. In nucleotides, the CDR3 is TGTGCCTGGAGTGTACTAGAGACCCAGTACTTC.

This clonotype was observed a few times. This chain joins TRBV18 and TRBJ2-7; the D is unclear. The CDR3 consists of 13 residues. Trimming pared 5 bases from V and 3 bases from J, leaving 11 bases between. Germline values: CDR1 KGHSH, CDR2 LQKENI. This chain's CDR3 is CASSAENFYEQYF. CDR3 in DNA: TGTGCCAGCTCAGCCGAAAATTTCTACGAGCAGTACTTC.

The CDR3 loop is CASSLSRGGQDTQYF. CDR3 bases: TGTGCCAGCAGCTTATCCCGCGGGGGTCAGGATACGCAGTATTTT. The chain links TRBV7-8 to TRBJ2-3, with TRBD2 matching over 7 bases. The germline V gene encodes CDR1 SGHVS and CDR2 FQNEAQ. The V segment lost 2 bases and the J segment 6 bases; nucleotides outside the gene matches: 8. CDR3 size: 15 residues. Variable domain in full (rest from reference TRBV7-8 and TRBJ2-3): GAGVSQSPRYKVAKRGQDVALRCDPISGHVSLFWYQQALGQGPEFLTYFQNEAQLDKSGLPSDRFFAERPEGSVSTLKIQRTQQEDSAVYLCASSLSRGGQDTQYFGPGTRLTVL.

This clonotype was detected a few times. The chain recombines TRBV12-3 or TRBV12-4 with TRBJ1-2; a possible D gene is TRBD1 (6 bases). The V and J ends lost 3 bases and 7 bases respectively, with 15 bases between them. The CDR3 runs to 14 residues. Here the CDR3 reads CASSFEGGSGGYTF. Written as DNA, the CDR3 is TGTGCCAGCAGTTTCGAGGGGGGCAGTGGTGGCTACACCTTC.

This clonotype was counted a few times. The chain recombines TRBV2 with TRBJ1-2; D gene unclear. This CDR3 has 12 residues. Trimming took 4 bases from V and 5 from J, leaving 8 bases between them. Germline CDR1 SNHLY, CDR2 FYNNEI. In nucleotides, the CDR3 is TGTGCCAGCAGTGTATATCAATATGGCTACACCTTC. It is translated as CASSVYQYGYTF.

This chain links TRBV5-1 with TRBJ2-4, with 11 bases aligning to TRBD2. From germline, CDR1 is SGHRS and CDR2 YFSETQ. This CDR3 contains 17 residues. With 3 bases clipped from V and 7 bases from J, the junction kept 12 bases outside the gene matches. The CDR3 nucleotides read TGCGCCAGCAGCTCCCTGACTAGCGGGAATGGAATGAACATTCAGTACTTC. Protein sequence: CASSSLTSGNGMNIQYF. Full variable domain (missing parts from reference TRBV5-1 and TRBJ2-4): KAGVTQTPRYLIKTRGQQVTLSCSPISGHRSVSWYQQTPGQGLQFLFEYFSETQRNKGNFPGRFSGRQFSNSRSEMNVSTLELGDSALYLCASSSLTSGNGMNIQYFGAGTRLSVL.

The CDR3 nucleotides read TGTGCCAGCAGTTACTCCGGACAGGGAATAGATACGCAGTATTTT. Translation: CASSYSGQGIDTQYF. This chain connects TRBV6-5 to TRBJ2-3, with TRBD1 identical over 8 bases. The germline gives CDR1 MNHEY, CDR2 SVGAGI. Germline trimming cut 0 bases from V and 5 bases from J; bases unmatched to any gene: 4. This CDR3 spans 15 amino acids.

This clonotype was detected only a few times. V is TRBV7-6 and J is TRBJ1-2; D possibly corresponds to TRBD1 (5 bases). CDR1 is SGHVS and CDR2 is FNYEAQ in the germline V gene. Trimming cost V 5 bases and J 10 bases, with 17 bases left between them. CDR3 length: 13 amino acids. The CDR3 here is CASSQWRGAIYTF. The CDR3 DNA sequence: TGTGCCAGCAGCCAGTGGAGGGGCGCGATCTACACCTTC.

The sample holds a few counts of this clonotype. In DNA, the CDR3 is TGCAGTGCTATTGGGACTAGAGGGACCAATGAGCAGTTCTTC. Its translation is CSAIGTRGTNEQFF. The chain uses TRBV20-1 and TRBJ2-1; the match to TRBD2 covers 8 bases. Germline trimming cut 4 bases from V and 6 bases from J; bases unmatched to any gene: 8. This CDR3 region has 14 residues. Germline-derived CDR1 and CDR2 are DFQATT and SNEGSKA (reference sequence).

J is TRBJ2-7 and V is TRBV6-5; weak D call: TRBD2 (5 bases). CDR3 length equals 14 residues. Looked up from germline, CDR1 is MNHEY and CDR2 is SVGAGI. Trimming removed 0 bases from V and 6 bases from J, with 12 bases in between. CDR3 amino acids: CASSYSTSSAEQYF. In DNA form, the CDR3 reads TGTGCCAGCAGTTACTCAACTAGTTCTGCCGAGCAGTACTTC.

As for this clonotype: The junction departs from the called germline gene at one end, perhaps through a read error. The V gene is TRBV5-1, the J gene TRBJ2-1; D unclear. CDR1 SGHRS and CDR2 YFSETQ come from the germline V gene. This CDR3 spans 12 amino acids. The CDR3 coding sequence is TGCGCCAGCAGCTTGTTGAGTAATGAGCCGTTCTTC. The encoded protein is CASSLLSNEPFF.

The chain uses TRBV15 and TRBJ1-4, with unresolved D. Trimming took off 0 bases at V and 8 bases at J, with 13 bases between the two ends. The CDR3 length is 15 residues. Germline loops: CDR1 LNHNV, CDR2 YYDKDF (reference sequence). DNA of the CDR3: TGTGCCACCAGCAGAGATGTCCGGAGAAGGGAAAAACTGTTTTTT. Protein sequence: CATSRDVRRREKLFF.

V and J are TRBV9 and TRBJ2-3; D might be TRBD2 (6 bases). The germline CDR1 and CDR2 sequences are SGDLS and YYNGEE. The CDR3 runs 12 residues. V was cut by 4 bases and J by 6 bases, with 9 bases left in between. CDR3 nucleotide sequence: TGTGCCAGCAGCAGGGGACTTGATACGCAGTATTTT. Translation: CASSRGLDTQYF.

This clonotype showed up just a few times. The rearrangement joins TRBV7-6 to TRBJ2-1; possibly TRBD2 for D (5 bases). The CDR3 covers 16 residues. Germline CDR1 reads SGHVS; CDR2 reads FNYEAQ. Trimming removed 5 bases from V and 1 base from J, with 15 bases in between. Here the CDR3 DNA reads TGTGCCAGCAGCCCCCTACGGGGTGGGTCCTACAATGAGCAGTTCTTC. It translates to CASSPLRGGSYNEQFF.

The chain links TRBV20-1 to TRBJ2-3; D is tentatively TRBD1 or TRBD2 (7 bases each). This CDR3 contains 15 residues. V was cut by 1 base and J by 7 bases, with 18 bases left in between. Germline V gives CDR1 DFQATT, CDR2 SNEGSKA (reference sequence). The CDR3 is CSARVLSGTVYTQYF. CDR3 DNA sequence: TGCAGTGCTAGAGTATTAAGCGGGACAGTATATACGCAGTATTTT.